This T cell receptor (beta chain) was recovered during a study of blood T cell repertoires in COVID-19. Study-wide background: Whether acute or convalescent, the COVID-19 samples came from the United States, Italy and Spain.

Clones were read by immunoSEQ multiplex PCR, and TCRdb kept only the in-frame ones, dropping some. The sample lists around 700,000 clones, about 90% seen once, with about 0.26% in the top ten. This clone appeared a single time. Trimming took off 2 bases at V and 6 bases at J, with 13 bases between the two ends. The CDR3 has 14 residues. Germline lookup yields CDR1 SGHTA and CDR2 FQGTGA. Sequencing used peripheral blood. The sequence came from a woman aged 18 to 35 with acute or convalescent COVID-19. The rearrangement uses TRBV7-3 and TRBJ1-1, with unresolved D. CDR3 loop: CASSLGHVAAEAFF. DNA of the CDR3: TGTGCCAGCAGCTTAGGGCACGTCGCCGCTGAAGCTTTCTTT.